These 6 T cell receptor beta chains share one sample of origin, sequenced in a study of T cell responses to AZD1222 COVID-19 vaccine. TCRdb's table, derived via immunoSEQ multiplex PCR, lists solely in-frame clones and lacks some. Found here are roughly 200,000 clones, 70% to 90% of them singletons; the top ten hold approximately 8%. The input for sequencing was peripheral blood, taken on day 0 of AZD1222 vaccination. These receptors were collected from an adult in good health.

The V call is TRBV19, the J call TRBJ1-1; D is possibly TRBD1 (5 bases). This CDR3 has 11 residues. Germline V CDR1 and CDR2: LNHDA, SQIVND (reference sequence). CDR3 sequence (DNA): TGTGGGGCGGATTTGGGGGCTGAAGCTTTCTTT. Its protein product is CGADLGAEAFF.

The chain employs TRBV27 and TRBJ1-1, with D perhaps matching TRBD1 (6 bases). The CDR3 consists of 15 residues. The V gene lost 5 bases and the J gene lost 4 bases, with 17 bases spanning the gap. Germline V CDR1 and CDR2: MNHEY, SMNVEV (reference sequence). CDR3 nucleotide sequence: TGTGCCAGCAGTCCTAGGACAGTCGTGCTCACTGAAGCTTTCTTT. It specifies CASSPRTVVLTEAFF.

The chain combines TRBV12-5 with TRBJ2-5; D not certain. The length of the CDR3 is 13 residues. Trimming shortened V by 4 bases and J by 1 base, and 7 bases separated the two germline ends. Germline-derived CDR1 and CDR2 are LGHNT and FRNRAP. This CDR3 reads CASGYRVQETQYF. For the CDR3, the DNA is TGTGCTAGTGGTTATCGCGTCCAAGAGACCCAGTACTTC.

The J gene is TRBJ1-5, the V gene TRBV4-1; D gene uncertain. V lost 1 base and J 5 bases, leaving 18 bases between the germline ends. The length of the CDR3 is 17 residues. CDR1 is MGHRA and CDR2 is YSYEKL in the germline V gene. CDR3 coding DNA: TGCGCCAGCAGCCAAGCGCCTCTCGCCAACCACTATCAGCCCCAGCATTTT. It encodes CASSQAPLANHYQPQHF.

There are many counts of this clone. V usage is TRBV23-1 and J usage is TRBJ1-3; possibly TRBD1 for D (6 bases). TRBV23-1 is classed as an ORF, of uncertain function. Trimming pared 6 bases from V and 0 bases from J, leaving 18 bases between. The CDR3 is made up of 17 amino acids. The CDR3 DNA reads as TGCGCCAGCAGGATAAACCCTACAGGGCCCTCTGGAAACACCATATATTTT. Protein: CASRINPTGPSGNTIYF.

This chain links TRBV30 with TRBJ1-4, with 9 bases matching TRBD1. The germline CDR1 and CDR2 sequences are GTSNPN and SVGIG (reference sequence). J lost 7 bases, V lost 5 bases, and 8 bases had no gene match. CDR3 length equals 14 residues. The CDR3 region is CAWQDRGVSEKLFF. Here the CDR3 DNA reads TGTGCCTGGCAGGACAGGGGAGTGTCTGAAAAACTGTTTTTT. Complete variable domain (other parts from reference TRBV30 and TRBJ1-4): SQTIHQWPATLVQPVGSPLSLECTVEGTSNPNLYWYRQAAGRGLQLLFYSVGIGQISSEVPQNLSASRPQDRQFILSSKKLLLSDSGFYLCAWQDRGVSEKLFFGSGTQLSVL.